This T cell receptor beta chain was sequenced during a study of response to subunit inactivated influenza vaccine. This clonotype was seen a handful of times. TCRdb reanalysed the RT-PCR reads using MiXCR and keeps one entry per CDR3 protein. The sample gives just under 550,000 distinct CDR3 sequences, approximately 22% of which show up once; around 2.8% is in the top ten. V lost 3 bases and J 0 bases, leaving 10 bases between the germline ends. Germline V gene data show CDR1 as DFQATT and CDR2 as SNEGSKA (reference sequence). The CDR3 covers 14 residues. The same specimen was also included in a second study, on T cells expressing NK-cell markers. In that study: Libraries used 5'RACE template switching adding universal primer site and UMIs.

The gene calls are TRBV20-1 and TRBJ2-3, with no clear D. This TCR came from a man in his fifties or sixties who received an inactivated influenza vaccine. The input for sequencing was CD4+ T cells sorted from PBMCs, taken less than 13 days after vaccination. Here the CDR3 DNA reads TGCAGTGCTAGGGATGCCACAAGCACAGATACGCAGTATTTT. Translating it yields CSARDATSTDTQYF.